The rows below give T cell receptor beta chains drawn from one sample of a study of identical twins. TCRdb re-called the 5' RACE reads through MiXCR, storing one row per CDR3 protein. The sample consists of hundreds of thousands of distinct CDR3 sequences, around 6.1% of them appearing once. Sequenced material: naive T cells sorted from blood. These receptors came from a young man in good health. Both conserved end residues are part of each CDR3. D genes are given only for firm matches. A clone size is listed for some rows: how often the clone was seen (once, few, many), or a class if it is expanded.

clone size	D gene	CDR3 length	J gene	V gene	CDR3 DNA	CDR3 protein
few	.	14	TRBJ2-7	TRBV11-2	TGTGCCAGCAGCTTAGTTACAGCGGGCTACGAGCAGTACTTC	CASSLVTAGYEQYF
.	TRBD1	17	TRBJ1-3	TRBV6-1	TGTGCCAGCAGGAGAAACAGGGGGGGGGCCCTTGGAAACACCATATATTTT	CASRRNRGGALGNTIYF
many	.	13	TRBJ2-7	TRBV27	TGTGCCAACAGTTCGCCCCCCTACGTCGAGCAGTACTTC	CANSSPPYVEQYF
many	TRBD2	16	TRBJ2-1	TRBV25-1	TGTGCCAGCAGCGGAAAGCCTAGCGGGTCCTACAATGAGCAGTTCTTC	CASSGKPSGSYNEQFF
many	TRBD1	19	TRBJ2-1	TRBV3-1	TGTGCCAGCAGCGACGTCCCGGGACAGGGCCCAAGCTCCTACAATGAGCAGTTCTTC	CASSDVPGQGPSSYNEQFF
.	.	15	TRBJ2-1	TRBV7-2	TGTGCCAGCAGCTTAGGACCGGGATCCAGGGGTGAGCAGTTCTTC	CASSLGPGSRGEQFF
.	.	17	TRBJ2-3	TRBV5-4	TGTGCCAGCAGCTTCCCTCTGGGGGGGGCGCGCATAGATACGCAGTATTTT	CASSFPLGGARIDTQYF
.	.	13	TRBJ2-5	TRBV24-1	TGTGCCACCAGCGGGACTCCGGTCGCGACCCAGTACTTC	CATSGTPVATQYF
many	.	14	TRBJ1-1	TRBV20-1	TGCAGTGCTAATAATCAGGGTATGAACACTGAAGCTTTCTTT	CSANNQGMNTEAFF
few	.	14	TRBJ2-1	TRBV5-1	TGCGCCAGCAGCTTTCGACTGGCCTACAATGAGCAGTTCTTC	CASSFRLAYNEQFF
many	.	14	TRBJ2-5	TRBV11-2	TGTGCCAGCAGCTTAGATCAGGGCTCGGAGACCCAGTACTTC	CASSLDQGSETQYF
.	.	16	TRBJ2-2	TRBV24-1	TGTGCCACCAGTGACCCGACCCTGACAATCGCCGGGGAGCTGTTTTTT	CATSDPTLTIAGELFF
many	.	15	TRBJ1-3	TRBV12-3/TRBV12-4	TGTGCCAGCAGTTTAGAGGGTACGGTCGGAAACACCATATATTTT	CASSLEGTVGNTIYF
.	.	13	TRBJ2-7	TRBV20-1	TGCAGTGCTAGGGTTACTCGGTCCTCCGAGCAGTACTTC	CSARVTRSSEQYF
many	TRBD1	14	TRBJ2-3	TRBV20-1	TGCAGTGCAACGGACAGGGCAGGTTCAGATACGCAGTATTTT	CSATDRAGSDTQYF
many	.	14	TRBJ2-5	TRBV29-1	TGCAGCGTTGCCTCCGGGACCAACCAAGAGACCCAGTACTTC	CSVASGTNQETQYF
many	TRBD1	16	TRBJ2-2	TRBV7-9	TGTGCCAGCAGCTCCCCTACAGGGGGTCGGACCGGGGAGCTGTTTTTT	CASSSPTGGRTGELFF
many	TRBD2	17	TRBJ2-1	TRBV20-1	TGCAGTGCTAGATCCCTACCGACTAGCGGGCGAGGCGATGAGCAGTTCTTC	CSARSLPTSGRGDEQFF
many	.	13	TRBJ1-6	TRBV4-3	TGCGCCAGCAGCCAGGAGAGGGGATCACCCCTCCACTTT	CASSQERGSPLHF
few	TRBD1	14	TRBJ2-7	TRBV3-1	TGTGCCAGTCTCGACACGGGACAGGGGGTCGAGCAGTACTTC	CASLDTGQGVEQYF
many	TRBD2	16	TRBJ2-3	TRBV4-1	TGCGCCAGCAGCCAAGGTTTCGGGAGGGCCACAGATACGCAGTATTTT	CASSQGFGRATDTQYF
.	TRBD2	14	TRBJ2-3	TRBV10-3	TGTGCCATCTCAGCGGGGGCAGCCACAGATACGCAGTATTTT	CAISAGAATDTQYF
once	TRBD2	17	TRBJ2-1	TRBV14	TGTGCCAGCAGCCCAATTCCTCGGGAGGGCCACTACAATGAGCAGTTCTTC	CASSPIPREGHYNEQFF
.	.	14	TRBJ1-5	TRBV18	TGTGCCAGCTCACCAGAGAGGGGCATCCAGCCCCAGCATTTT	CASSPERGIQPQHF
.	.	13	TRBJ2-5	TRBV5-6	TGTGCCGGTCACCTCCAGGGTATCGAGACCCAGTACTTC	CAGHLQGIETQYF
many	.	14	TRBJ1-1	TRBV25-1	TGTGCCAGCAGTGAACTCGACGTGAACACTGAAGCTTTCTTT	CASSELDVNTEAFF
few	.	19	TRBJ1-5	TRBV19	TGTGCCAGTAGTGTACCTGTGAGGCAGCTAGCTCGTATCAATCAGCCCCAGCATTTT	CASSVPVRQLARINQPQHF
many	.	11	TRBJ2-7	TRBV12-3/TRBV12-4	TGTGCCAGCAGTTCCTTGGATGAGCAGTACTTC	CASSSLDEQYF
.	.	14	TRBJ2-3	TRBV20-1	TGCAGTGCTAGAGATCAGGCTAGGACAGATACGCAGTATTTT	CSARDQARTDTQYF
few	.	15	TRBJ1-5	TRBV4-1	TGCGCCAGCAGCCAAGATTGGAAGGGAACTCAGCCCCAGCATTTT	CASSQDWKGTQPQHF
many	TRBD1	14	TRBJ2-2	TRBV7-8	TGTGCCAGTAATTTGGGACAGGCTACCGGGGAGCTGTTTTTT	CASNLGQATGELFF
many	TRBD1	14	TRBJ1-6	TRBV25-1	TGTGCCAGCAGTGAATCAGGGGGGGGTTCACCCCTCCACTTT	CASSESGGGSPLHF
.	TRBD2	15	TRBJ2-6	TRBV10-3	TGTGCCATCAGGGGCGGGAGCTCTGGGGCCAACGTCCTGACTTTC	CAIRGGSSGANVLTF